This passage covers 7 T cell receptor beta chains from one sample sequenced in a study of OX40 agonist ivuxolimab in advanced cancers. Assay used: immunoSEQ multiplex PCR; TCRdb lists only in-frame clones, some missing. In the table there are 55,000 or so clones, 88% of which are singletons. Specimen: CD4+ or CD8+ T cells sorted from blood, collected in a trial of the OX40 agonist ivuxolimab. These receptor sequences come from an adult with an advanced solid tumor such as melanoma, head and neck, liver or kidney cancer.

This CDR3 reads CASSPQPPSLPDTQYF. CDR3 DNA sequence: TGCGCCAGCAGTCCCCAACCCCCCAGTCTCCCCGATACGCAGTATTTT. V gene TRBV23-1 combines with J gene TRBJ2-3; no definite D call. TRBV23-1 is an ORF; its function is uncertain. The CDR3 is 16 residues long. The V end was cut by 4 bases, the J end by 6 bases, with 20 bases between.

The V call is TRBV5-4, the J call TRBJ2-2, with D tentatively TRBD1 (6 bases). The germline V gene has CDR1 SGHNT and CDR2 YYREEE (reference sequence). This CDR3 is 19 amino acids long. Deletions cut 4 bases from V and 0 bases from J, with 22 bases between. The CDR3 DNA sequence: TGTGCCAGCAGCCTAGGATTTCTTCGGACAGTAACGAACACCGGGGAGCTGTTTTTT. Protein product: CASSLGFLRTVTNTGELFF.

This rearrangement joins TRBV18 to TRBJ2-7, with 7 bases identical to TRBD2. The germline gives CDR1 KGHSH, CDR2 LQKENI. V lost 1 base, J lost 1 base, and 13 bases stayed unmatched. This CDR3 has 18 amino acids. CDR3 DNA sequence: TGTGCCAGCTCACCACAGAGCCATCGATCGGGAGGTTCCTACGAGCAGTACTTC. Protein: CASSPQSHRSGGSYEQYF.

The chain is built from TRBV6-1 and TRBJ1-5, with unresolved D. The germline V and J ends were trimmed by 2 bases and 4 bases, with 6 bases remaining between them. The V gene's germline CDR1 is MNHNS and CDR2 SASEGT. The CDR3 length is 13 residues. This chain's CDR3 is CASSEFGNQPQHF. CDR3 DNA: TGTGCCAGCAGTGAATTTGGGAATCAGCCCCAGCATTTT.

In nucleotides, the CDR3 is TGTGCCAGCAGTTTGAGTGGGAGCTCCTACAATGAGCAGTTCTTC. Protein: CASSLSGSSYNEQFF. The chain is built from TRBV28 and TRBJ2-1, with a tentative D call TRBD2 (5 bases). Germline assignment: CDR1 MDHEN and CDR2 SYDVKM. This CDR3 has 15 residues. Trimming took off 3 bases at V and 0 bases at J, with 9 bases between the two ends.

J is TRBJ1-5 and V is TRBV6-1; 8 positions match TRBD1. Trimming took 6 bases from V and 6 from J; bases not matched to a gene: 7. Germline lookup yields CDR1 MNHNS and CDR2 SASEGT. The CDR3 is 14 amino acids. The CDR3 DNA follows: TGTGCCAGCAGCGAACAGGGGGTGGGTCAGCCCCAGCATTTT. Translation: CASSEQGVGQPQHF.

The rearrangement uses TRBV19 and TRBJ1-5; unclear D gene. The ends were cut back, 7 bases at V and 0 bases at J, with 10 bases in the middle. The length of the CDR3 is 14 residues. Germline V gene sequence: CDR1 LNHDA, CDR2 SQIVND (reference sequence). CDR3 residues: CASTTEYSNQPQHF. The CDR3 nucleotides read TGTGCCAGTACTACAGAATATAGCAATCAGCCCCAGCATTTT.